This TCR beta chain derives from a study of blood T cell repertoires in COVID-19 (dated by TCRdb to the early 2020s). Describing the broader study: Samples from collaborators originated in the United States, Italy and Spain and spanned both the acute and convalescent phases of COVID-19. The repertoires were made available in a free public database intended to serve as a resource for research on the immune response to SARS-CoV-2. Subjects who had been exposed to COVID-19, were actively infected with it, or had recovered from it provided the deeply sampled blood TCRbeta repertoires that made up the dataset. The material from the prospective study consisted of cDNA or gDNA derived from T cells, B-cell-depleted T cells, or PBMCs. Where available, HLA class I and class II types were taken from metadata supplied by the sample provider and were not determined by assay-based typing. The samples were drawn from the first 160 participants of the ongoing ImmuneRACE study and from 1,254 subjects provided by 6 global collaborators. The sample metadata nearly always contained a de-identified subject ID, COVID-19 status, age in years and sex. On the study overall, not on this receptor specifically: How much clinical and demographic metadata was included differed by source and by participant, and the metadata was provided uncurated.

The immunoSEQ Assay, a bias-controlled multiplex PCR, was used to amplify TCRbeta CDR3 regions from genomic DNA. Per the original workflow: The number of nucleated cells in each sample was estimated from the amplification of reference gene primers within the assay. To quantify the absolute abundance of each unique TCRbeta CDR3 rearrangement, sequence reads were collapsed and filtered. Productive Simpson clonality was computed per sample as the square root of Simpson's diversity index over productive rearrangements. This is the immuneACCESS table as TCRdb keeps it, with only in-frame sequences that have V and J called. A part of the clones is gone; compared with another copy, unresolved V genes explain less than half, and the rest is unexplained. That table is the source of V, J and clone size, and D and trimming were worked out from the DNA. The sample table lists about 250,000 clones, about 88% of them with a count of one. The ten largest clones add up to roughly 4.8% of the sample.

About this clone itself: Which antigen it targets is not known. Base qualities are not provided; no much larger clone lies one nucleotide away.

Another Seattle source contributed samples from volunteer blood donors who had recovered from COVID-19. Each collaborating institution followed its own protocols to collect whole blood in K2EDTA tubes. Collaborator samples were shipped for TCRbeta analysis as frozen whole blood, isolated PBMCs, or DNA extracted from either sample type. V is pared back by 5 bases and J by 2 bases, with 11 bases lying between the germline termini. CDR1 and CDR2, looked up from the germline V gene, are MNHEY and SVGAGI. Its CDR3 holds 14 amino acids, cysteine through phenylalanine. The DNA shown is the 42-base CDR3, in frame from base 1.

The sequencing sample was made of peripheral blood. The V gene is TRBV6-5 and the J gene is TRBJ2-3; the D gene cannot be resolved reliably. This TCR was sampled from a woman aged 40 to 50 who had recovered from COVID-19. The bases read TGTGCCAGCAGTCCCACCGGAGACACAGATACGCAGTATTTT. It is translated as CASSPTGDTDTQYF.